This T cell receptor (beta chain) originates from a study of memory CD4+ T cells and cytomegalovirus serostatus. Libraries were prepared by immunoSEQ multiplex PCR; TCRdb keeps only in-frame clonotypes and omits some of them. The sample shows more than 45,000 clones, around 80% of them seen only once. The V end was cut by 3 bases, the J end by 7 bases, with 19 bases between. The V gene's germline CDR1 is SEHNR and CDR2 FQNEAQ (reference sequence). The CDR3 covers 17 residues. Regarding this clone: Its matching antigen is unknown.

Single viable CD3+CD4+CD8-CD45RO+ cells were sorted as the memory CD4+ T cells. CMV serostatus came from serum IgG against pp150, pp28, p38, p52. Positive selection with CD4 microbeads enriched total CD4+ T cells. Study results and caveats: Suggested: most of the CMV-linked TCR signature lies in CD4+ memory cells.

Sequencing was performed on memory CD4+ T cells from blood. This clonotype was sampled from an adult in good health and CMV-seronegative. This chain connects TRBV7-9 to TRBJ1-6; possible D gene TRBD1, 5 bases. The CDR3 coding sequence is TGTGCCAGCAGCTTGGGTGGGAGGGGCGGTTGGAATTCACCCCTCCACTTT. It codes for CASSLGGRGGWNSPLHF.